The entry below gives a single TCR beta chain sequence along with its context. This record comes from a study of shared T cell receptors in the human thymus. The repertoire was sequenced with immunoSEQ multiplex PCR; TCRdb's copy has only in-frame clones and lacks some. The sample shows 630,000 or so clones, more than 75% of them seen only once. The CDR3 runs 11 residues. CDR1 is LNHNV and CDR2 is YYDKDF in the germline V gene (reference sequence). V lost 9 bases and J lost 6, with 9 bases in between. The same specimen was also included in a second study, on human thymus T cells. From that paper: Each of the donors was a healthy Finnish infant who was undergoing open corrective cardiac surgery for congenital heart defects. Thymic resections from corrective heart surgery supplied the tissue. Biased V and J segment usage appeared in thymus and peripheral blood. Thymic repertoires of unrelated individuals were reported in related research to overlap highly.

The specimen was thymocytes. This chain links TRBV15 with TRBJ2-1; a weak D match, TRBD1 (6 bases). This receptor was identified in a boy under two years old with a congenital heart defect. The CDR3 reads CATGGINEQFF. The CDR3 region has the DNA TGTGCCACAGGGGGTATCAATGAGCAGTTCTTC.